A selection of T cell receptor beta chains follows, all from one sample in a study of early T cells in non-severe SARS-CoV-2 infection. TCRdb called the 5' RACE reads again in MiXCR, with one record for every CDR3 protein. Found here are some 30,000 distinct CDR3 sequences, about 5% of them singletons; the top ten hold less than 5%. Sequencing was carried out using whole blood. These receptors were obtained from an adult who was a healthcare worker with PCR-confirmed SARS-CoV-2 infection or an uninfected control (not recorded which). CDR3s include the opening cysteine and the closing phenylalanine or tryptophan. D genes are given only for firm matches.

D,J,V,CDR3
TRBD2,TRBJ2-7,TRBV7-9,CASSSGTSGVRQYF
.,TRBJ2-1,TRBV7-6,CASTPRGGLSNEQFF
.,TRBJ1-1,TRBV13,CASSFFKNTEAFF
TRBD1,TRBJ1-5,TRBV12-3/TRBV12-4,CASSLAPGQGRNQPQHF
.,TRBJ2-7,TRBV3-1,CASSQVGSSYEQYF
.,TRBJ2-1,TRBV28,CASIGGTNLNEQFF
.,TRBJ2-3,TRBV29-1,CSVVLADTQYF
.,TRBJ1-2,TRBV20-1,CSARSSDSEDGYTF
.,TRBJ2-3,TRBV28,CASSLWGRASSTDTQYF
.,TRBJ2-1,TRBV7-9,CASSRDTMSEQFF
TRBD1,TRBJ2-3,TRBV12-3/TRBV12-4,CASSLATGTVDTQYF
.,TRBJ1-4,TRBV4-1,CASSQEVPDHALGEKLFF
.,TRBJ1-1,TRBV6-5,CASSYLGGTEAFF
TRBD2,TRBJ2-1,TRBV27,CASSSRLAGVASYNEQFF
.,TRBJ1-1,TRBV18,CASSLNEQTGGGTEAFF
.,TRBJ2-3,TRBV20-1,CSARVPYRGTQYF
.,TRBJ2-1,TRBV7-8,CASSLASGAGLEYEQFF
TRBD2,TRBJ2-3,TRBV29-1,CSAGGTSGDTDTQYF
TRBD2,TRBJ2-2,TRBV6-6,CASSKGLVGGELFF